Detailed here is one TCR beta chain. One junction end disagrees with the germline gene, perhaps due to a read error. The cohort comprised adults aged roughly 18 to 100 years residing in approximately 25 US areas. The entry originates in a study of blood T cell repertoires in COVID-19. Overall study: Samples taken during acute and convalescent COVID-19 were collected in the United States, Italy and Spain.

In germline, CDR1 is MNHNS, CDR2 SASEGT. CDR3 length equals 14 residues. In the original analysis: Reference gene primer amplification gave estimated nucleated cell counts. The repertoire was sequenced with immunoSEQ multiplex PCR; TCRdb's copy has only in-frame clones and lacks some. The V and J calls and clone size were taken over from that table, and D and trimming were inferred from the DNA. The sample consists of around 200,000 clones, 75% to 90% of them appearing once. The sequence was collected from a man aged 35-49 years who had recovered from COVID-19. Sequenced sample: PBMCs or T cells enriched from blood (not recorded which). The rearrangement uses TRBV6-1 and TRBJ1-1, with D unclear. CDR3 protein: CASSEHSLNTEAFF. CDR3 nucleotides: TGTGCCAGCAGTGAGCACAGCTTGAATACTGAAGCTTTCTTT.